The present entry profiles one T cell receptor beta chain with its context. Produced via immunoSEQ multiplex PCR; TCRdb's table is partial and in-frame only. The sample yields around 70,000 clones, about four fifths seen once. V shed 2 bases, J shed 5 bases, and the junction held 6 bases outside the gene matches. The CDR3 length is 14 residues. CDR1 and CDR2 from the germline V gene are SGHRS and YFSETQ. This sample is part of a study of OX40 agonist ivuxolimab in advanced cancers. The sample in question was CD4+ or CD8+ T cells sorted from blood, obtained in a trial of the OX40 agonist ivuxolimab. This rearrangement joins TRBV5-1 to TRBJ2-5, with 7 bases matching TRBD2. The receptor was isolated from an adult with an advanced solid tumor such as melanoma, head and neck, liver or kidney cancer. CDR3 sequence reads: CASSFGQGGETQYF. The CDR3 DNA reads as TGCGCCAGCAGCTTCGGGCAGGGAGGGGAGACCCAGTACTTC. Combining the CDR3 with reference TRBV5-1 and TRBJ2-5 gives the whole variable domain KAGVTQTPRYLIKTRGQQVTLSCSPISGHRSVSWYQQTPGQGLQFLFEYFSETQRNKGNFPGRFSGRQFSNSRSEMNVSTLELGDSALYLCASSFGQGGETQYFGPGTRLLVL.